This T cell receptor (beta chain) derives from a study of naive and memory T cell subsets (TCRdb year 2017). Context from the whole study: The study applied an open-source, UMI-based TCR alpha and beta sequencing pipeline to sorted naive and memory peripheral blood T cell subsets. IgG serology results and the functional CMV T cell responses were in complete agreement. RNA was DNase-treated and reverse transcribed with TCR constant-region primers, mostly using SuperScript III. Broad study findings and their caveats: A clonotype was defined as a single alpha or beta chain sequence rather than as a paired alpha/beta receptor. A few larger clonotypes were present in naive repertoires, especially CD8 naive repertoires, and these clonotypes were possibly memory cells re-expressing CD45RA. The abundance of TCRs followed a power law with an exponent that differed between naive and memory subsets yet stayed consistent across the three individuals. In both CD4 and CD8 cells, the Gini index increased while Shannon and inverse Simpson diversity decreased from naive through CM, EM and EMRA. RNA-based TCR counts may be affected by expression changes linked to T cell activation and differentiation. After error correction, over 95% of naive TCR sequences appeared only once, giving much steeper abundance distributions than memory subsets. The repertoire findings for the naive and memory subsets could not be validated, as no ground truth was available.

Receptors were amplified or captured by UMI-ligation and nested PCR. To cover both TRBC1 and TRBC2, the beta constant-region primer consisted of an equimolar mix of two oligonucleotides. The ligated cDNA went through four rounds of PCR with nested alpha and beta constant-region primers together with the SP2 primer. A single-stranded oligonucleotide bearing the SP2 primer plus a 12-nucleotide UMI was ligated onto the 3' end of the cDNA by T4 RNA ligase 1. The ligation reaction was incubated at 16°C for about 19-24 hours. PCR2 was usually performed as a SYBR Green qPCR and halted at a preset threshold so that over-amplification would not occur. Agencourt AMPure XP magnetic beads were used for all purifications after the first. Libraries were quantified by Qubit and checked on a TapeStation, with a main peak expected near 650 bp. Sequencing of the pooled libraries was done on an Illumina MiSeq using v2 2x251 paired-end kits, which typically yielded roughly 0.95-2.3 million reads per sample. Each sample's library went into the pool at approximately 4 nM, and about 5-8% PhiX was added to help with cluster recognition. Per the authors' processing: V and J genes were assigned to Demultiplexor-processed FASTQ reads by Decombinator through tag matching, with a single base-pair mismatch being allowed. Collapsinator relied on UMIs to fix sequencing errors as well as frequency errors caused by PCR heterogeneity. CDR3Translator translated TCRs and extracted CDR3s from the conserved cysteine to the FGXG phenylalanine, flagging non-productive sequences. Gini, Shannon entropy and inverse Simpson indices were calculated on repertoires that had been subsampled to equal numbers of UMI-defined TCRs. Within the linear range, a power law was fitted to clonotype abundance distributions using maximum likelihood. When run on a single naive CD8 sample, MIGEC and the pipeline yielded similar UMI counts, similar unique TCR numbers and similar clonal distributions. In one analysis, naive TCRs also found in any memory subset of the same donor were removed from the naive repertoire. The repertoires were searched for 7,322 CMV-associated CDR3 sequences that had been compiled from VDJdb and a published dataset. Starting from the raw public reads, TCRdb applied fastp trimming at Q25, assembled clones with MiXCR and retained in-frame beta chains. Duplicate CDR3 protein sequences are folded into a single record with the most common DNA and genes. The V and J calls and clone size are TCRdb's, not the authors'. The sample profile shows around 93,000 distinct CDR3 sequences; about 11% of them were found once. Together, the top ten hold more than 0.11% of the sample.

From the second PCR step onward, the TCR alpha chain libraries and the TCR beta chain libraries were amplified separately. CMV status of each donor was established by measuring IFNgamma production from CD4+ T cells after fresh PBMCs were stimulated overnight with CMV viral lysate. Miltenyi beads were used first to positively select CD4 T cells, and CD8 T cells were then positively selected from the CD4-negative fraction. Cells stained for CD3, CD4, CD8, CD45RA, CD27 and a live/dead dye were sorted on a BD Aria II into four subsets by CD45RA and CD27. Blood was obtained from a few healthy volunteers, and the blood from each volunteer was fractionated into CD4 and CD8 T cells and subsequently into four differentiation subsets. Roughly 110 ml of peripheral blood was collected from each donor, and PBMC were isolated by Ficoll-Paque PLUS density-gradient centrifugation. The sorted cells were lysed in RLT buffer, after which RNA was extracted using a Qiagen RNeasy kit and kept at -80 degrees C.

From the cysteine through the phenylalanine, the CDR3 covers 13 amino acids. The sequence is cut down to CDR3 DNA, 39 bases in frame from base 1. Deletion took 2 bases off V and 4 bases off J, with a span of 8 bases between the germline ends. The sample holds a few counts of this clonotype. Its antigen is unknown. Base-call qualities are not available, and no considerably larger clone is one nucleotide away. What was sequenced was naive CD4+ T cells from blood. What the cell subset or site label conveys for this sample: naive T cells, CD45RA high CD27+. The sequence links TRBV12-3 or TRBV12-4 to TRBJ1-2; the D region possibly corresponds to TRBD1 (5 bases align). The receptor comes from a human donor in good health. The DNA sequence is TGTGCCAGCAGTTTAAGGGGCGGCTATGGCTACACCTTC. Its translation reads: CASSLRGGYGYTF.